A single sample gave rise to the 30 T cell receptor beta chains below, sequenced in a study of glioma-infiltrating T cells after dendritic cell vaccination. Clones were sequenced by immunoSEQ multiplex PCR, and TCRdb holds only the in-frame ones, with some missing. Of approximately 84,000 clones in the sample, over 75% are singletons; the top ten hold about a sixth. Source: blood, taken before dendritic cell vaccination. All receptors come from a human donor with glioblastoma.

V gene TRBV5-6 combines with J gene TRBJ2-5; TRBD1 is a possible D gene (5 bases). V was pared by 4 bases and J by 3 bases, with 16 bases between. This CDR3 has 15 amino acids. Germline V gene lookup returns CDR1 SGHDT and CDR2 YYEEEE. The CDR3 bases are TGTGCCAGCAGCAGTGAAGTCAGGGTGGAAGAGACCCAGTACTTC. This translates into CASSSEVRVEETQYF. Supplemented by reference TRBV5-6 and TRBJ2-5, the full variable domain reads DAGVTQSPTHLIKTRGQQVTLRCSPKSGHDTVSWYQQALGQGPQFIFQYYEEEERQRGNFPDRFSGHQFPNYSSELNVNALLLGDSALYLCASSSEVRVEETQYFGPGTRLLVL.

The chain has TRBV7-9 and TRBJ1-1; D is possibly TRBD1 (6 bases). The CDR3 runs 14 residues. V was pared by 5 bases and J by 2 bases, with 12 bases between. CDR1 is SEHNR and CDR2 is FQNEAQ in the germline V gene (reference sequence). The CDR3 region has the DNA TGTGCCAGCAGCCCGGACAGAGACAACACTGAAGCTTTCTTT. Encoded protein: CASSPDRDNTEAFF. Full variable domain (rest looked up from reference TRBV7-9 and TRBJ1-1): DTGVSQNPRHKITKRGQNVTFRCDPISEHNRLYWYRQTLGQGPEFLTYFQNEAQLEKSRLLSDRFSAERPKGSFSTLEIQRTEQGDSAMYLCASSPDRDNTEAFFGQGTRLTVV.

The chain links TRBV6-9 to TRBJ1-1; the D gene is possibly TRBD1 (5 bases). With 4 bases removed from V and 7 bases from J, the gap between germline ends came to 16 bases. Germline CDR1 and CDR2: MNHGY and SVAAGI. This CDR3 comprises 14 residues. In DNA form, the CDR3 reads TGTGCCAGCAGTTTTCAGAGACCGGGACTTGAAGCTTTCTTT. Amino acid sequence: CASSFQRPGLEAFF.

The chain recombines TRBV9 with TRBJ1-2; D may be TRBD1 (5 bases). CDR1 is SGDLS and CDR2 is YYNGEE in the germline V gene. The V end was cut by 0 bases, the J end by 4 bases, with 16 bases between. The CDR3 length is 16 residues. CDR3 in DNA: TGTGCCAGCAGCGTAGTCGGTGGATGGGGGGGCTATGGCTACACCTTC. It is translated as CASSVVGGWGGYGYTF. Full variable domain (remainder filled in from reference TRBV9 and TRBJ1-2): DSGVTQTPKHLITATGQRVTLRCSPRSGDLSVYWYQQSLDQGLQFLIQYYNGEERAKGNILERFSAQQFPDLHSELNLSSLELGDSALYFCASSVVGGWGGYGYTFGSGTRLTVV.

The chain recombines TRBV6-1 with TRBJ2-5, with TRBD2 as a possible D gene (6 bases). The CDR3 is made up of 13 amino acids. V was shortened by 5 bases and J by 0 bases, with 7 bases between the two germline ends. Germline V CDR1 and CDR2: MNHNS, SASEGT. Written as DNA, the CDR3 is TGTGCCAGCAGTTGGACTAACCAAGAGACCCAGTACTTC. It codes for CASSWTNQETQYF.

The chain recombines TRBV9 with TRBJ2-1, with D possibly matching TRBD2 (7 bases). Per germline, CDR1 SGDLS and CDR2 YYNGEE. The V end was cut by 1 base, the J end by 8 bases, with 19 bases between. The CDR3 is made up of 16 amino acids. Here the CDR3 reads CASSVYGGGRLDEQFF. The CDR3 DNA reads as TGTGCCAGCAGCGTATATGGGGGGGGGCGTTTGGATGAGCAGTTCTTC. The full variable domain, its missing parts supplied by reference TRBV9 and TRBJ2-1, is DSGVTQTPKHLITATGQRVTLRCSPRSGDLSVYWYQQSLDQGLQFLIQYYNGEERAKGNILERFSAQQFPDLHSELNLSSLELGDSALYFCASSVYGGGRLDEQFFGPGTRLTVL.

V gene TRBV27 combines with J gene TRBJ2-1, with D possibly being TRBD2 (6 bases). The germline gives CDR1 MNHEY, CDR2 SMNVEV (reference sequence). The CDR3 has 15 residues. Trimming took 2 bases from V and 2 from J, leaving 10 bases between them. The CDR3 region is CASSLAGLPYNEQFF. CDR3 bases: TGTGCCAGCAGTTTAGCGGGACTCCCCTACAATGAGCAGTTCTTC.

The chain uses TRBV4-3 and TRBJ2-3; D is possibly TRBD2 (5 bases). The length of the CDR3 is 13 residues. The germline V and J ends were trimmed by 2 bases and 6 bases, with 9 bases remaining between them. Germline V gene sequence: CDR1 LGHNA, CDR2 YSLEER. CDR3 DNA sequence: TGCGCCAGCAGCCAACAGTCGGGGGATACGCAGTATTTT. Translated: CASSQQSGDTQYF.

The CDR3 sequence is CASSVRLAGYNEQFF. For the CDR3, the DNA is TGTGCCAGCAGCGTTCGACTAGCGGGGTACAATGAGCAGTTCTTC. The V gene is TRBV9, the J gene TRBJ2-1, with TRBD2 identical over 11 bases. Germline-derived CDR1 and CDR2 are SGDLS and YYNGEE. CDR3 length: 15 amino acids. V lost 2 bases and J lost 4; bases outside the gene matches: 2.

The V gene is TRBV19, the J gene TRBJ1-2; D not resolved. V lost 5 bases to trimming and J lost 4 bases, with 17 bases between them. The CDR3 covers 15 residues. The germline gives CDR1 LNHDA, CDR2 SQIVND (reference sequence). The CDR3 DNA sequence: TGTGCCAGTAGTCCCCGCACGACCACTAGCTATGGCTACACCTTC. Protein sequence: CASSPRTTTSYGYTF.

CDR3 residues: CASSSPGRGGYNEQFF. The CDR3 DNA is TGTGCCAGCAGCTCACCGGGGCGGGGGGGATACAATGAGCAGTTCTTC. This chain uses TRBV7-9 with TRBJ2-1; 9 nucleotides align to TRBD2. The germline CDR1 and CDR2 sequences are SEHNR and FQNEAQ (reference sequence). V shed 4 bases, J shed 4 bases, and the junction held 8 bases outside the gene matches. The length of the CDR3 is 16 residues.

This clone is a singleton in its sample. The J gene is TRBJ1-3, the V gene TRBV6-1; D gene uncertain. CDR3 length: 15 amino acids. The germline gives CDR1 MNHNS, CDR2 SASEGT. Trimming pared 6 bases from V and 0 bases from J, leaving 12 bases between. CDR3 coding DNA: TGTGCCAGCAGACCCCCACAGAACTCTGGAAACACCATATATTTT. Its translation is CASRPPQNSGNTIYF.

This chain connects TRBV28 to TRBJ1-2, with unresolved D. Looked up from germline, CDR1 is MDHEN and CDR2 is SYDVKM. The CDR3 loop spans 14 amino acids. Trimming cost V 2 bases and J 3 bases, with 10 bases left between them. CDR3 coding DNA: TGTGCCAGCAGTTTAGGAGGGTTGGACTATGGCTACACCTTC. Translated, it gives CASSLGGLDYGYTF.

The chain recombines TRBV27 with TRBJ2-1, with 11 bases that match TRBD2. CDR1 is MNHEY, CDR2 SMNVEV, per germline (reference sequence). J gave up 10 bases and V 3 bases, and 8 bases lay outside the gene matches. This CDR3 has 15 residues. CDR3 in DNA: TGTGCCAGCAGTTTCGTCCTAGCGGGAGGTCTGGAGCAGTTCTTC. As protein: CASSFVLAGGLEQFF.

The genes are TRBV29-1 and TRBJ2-7, with D tentatively TRBD2 (5 bases). In germline, CDR1 is SQVTM, CDR2 ANQGSEA. The CDR3 extends over 15 amino acids. V was trimmed by 0 bases and J by 3 bases, leaving 15 bases between them. CDR3: CSVEEGWERDYEQYF. DNA of the CDR3: TGCAGCGTTGAAGAAGGGTGGGAGAGGGACTACGAGCAGTACTTC.

This clone has a single count. The genes are TRBV6-6 and TRBJ1-1; D is perhaps TRBD1 (6 bases). Per germline, CDR1 MNHNY and CDR2 SVGAGI (reference sequence). The CDR3 covers 16 residues. The ends were cut back, 2 bases at V and 5 bases at J, with 18 bases in the middle. CDR3 residues: CASSYTGSDGRTEAFF. Here the CDR3 DNA reads TGTGCCAGCAGTTACACAGGGTCCGACGGGAGGACTGAAGCTTTCTTT.

The chain uses TRBV7-2 and TRBJ2-5; perhaps TRBD1 as D (5 bases). Germline V gene data show CDR1 as SGHTA and CDR2 as FQGNSA. The CDR3 extends over 12 amino acids. Trimming stripped 7 bases from V and 2 bases from J, with 8 bases between. The chain's CDR3 is CASKGLQETQYF. As DNA, the CDR3 is TGTGCCAGCAAGGGGTTACAAGAGACCCAGTACTTC.

V usage is TRBV19 and J usage is TRBJ2-4; 10 nucleotides align to TRBD2. The length of the CDR3 is 14 residues. V lost 7 bases to trimming and J lost 5 bases; unmatched junction nucleotides: 5. In germline, CDR1 is LNHDA, CDR2 SQIVND (reference sequence). For the CDR3, the DNA is TGTGCCAGTAAGGAGCGGGGGGGCCAAAACATTCAGTACTTC. This translates into CASKERGGQNIQYF.

V usage is TRBV28 and J usage is TRBJ2-7, with 8 bases matching TRBD2. Unmatched junction bases numbered 13, after V lost 6 bases and J lost 3 bases. Germline V gives CDR1 MDHEN, CDR2 SYDVKM. The CDR3 is 16 amino acids. CDR3 coding DNA: TGTGCCAGCAGCTGGGCCGGGACTAGTCTCTACTACGAGCAGTACTTC. Its protein is CASSWAGTSLYYEQYF.

This clone was seen a single time. The chain employs TRBV5-6 and TRBJ2-7; the D is unclear. This CDR3 is 15 amino acids long. V shed 4 bases and J shed 0 bases, with 14 bases lying between them. The germline V gene encodes CDR1 SGHDT and CDR2 YYEEEE. The DNA of the CDR3 is TGTGCCAGCAGCCAAGGTCAGGATCGCTCCTACGAGCAGTACTTC. This encodes CASSQGQDRSYEQYF.

The chain recombines TRBV19 with TRBJ1-5, with 12 bases that match TRBD1. V trimming: 3 bases; J trimming: 2 bases; junction bases outside the gene matches: 5. This CDR3 is built from 17 residues. Germline V gives CDR1 LNHDA, CDR2 SQIVND (reference sequence). This CDR3 reads CASSMRDRGRGNQPQHF. CDR3 nucleotide sequence: TGTGCCAGTAGTATGAGGGACAGGGGGCGAGGCAATCAGCCCCAGCATTTT.

The chain carries TRBV6-1 and TRBJ2-7; the match to TRBD1 covers 12 bases. CDR1 is MNHNS, CDR2 SASEGT, per germline. The CDR3 spans 15 residues. Germline trimming cut 4 bases from V and 7 bases from J; bases unmatched to any gene: 8. The CDR3 DNA follows: TGTGCCAGCAGTGGCCGGGACAGGGGGCTCTGGGAGCAGTACTTC. It yields the protein CASSGRDRGLWEQYF.

J is TRBJ2-3 and V is TRBV7-6; D perhaps matches TRBD1 (6 bases). The V end was cut by 1 base, the J end by 2 bases, with 22 bases between. This CDR3 spans 19 amino acids. Germline V CDR1 and CDR2: SGHVS, FNYEAQ. CDR3 in amino acids: CASSLEKGVAPQLTDTQYF. CDR3 DNA: TGTGCCAGCAGCTTAGAGAAGGGGGTAGCCCCCCAACTCACAGATACGCAGTATTTT.

The gene calls are TRBV4-2 and TRBJ2-7; D is undetermined. The V end lost 0 bases, the J end lost 7 bases, and 10 bases lay between the germline ends. This CDR3 has 13 residues. Looked up from germline, CDR1 is LGHNA and CDR2 is YNFKEQ. The CDR3 is CASSQDLVREQYF. The CDR3 region has the DNA TGTGCCAGCAGCCAAGACCTGGTTAGAGAGCAGTACTTC.

This chain joins TRBV28 and TRBJ1-1; 7 bases align to TRBD1. Per the germline V gene, CDR1 is MDHEN and CDR2 is SYDVKM. V dropped 4 bases and J dropped 3; count of bases not matched to a gene: 5. This CDR3 contains 14 residues. In DNA form, the CDR3 reads TGTGCCAGCAGTTCCTACAGGGGCGACACTGAAGCTTTCTTT. This sequence encodes CASSSYRGDTEAFF.

This clone was counted a few times. The genes are TRBV5-1 and TRBJ2-2, with a tentative D call TRBD2 (6 bases). V lost 2 bases to trimming and J lost 4 bases, with 9 bases between them. CDR1 and CDR2 (germline): SGHRS, YFSETQ. This CDR3 comprises 14 residues. CDR3: CASSFRGGTGELFF. CDR3 bases: TGCGCCAGCAGCTTCCGGGGAGGCACCGGGGAGCTGTTTTTT.

The chain couples TRBV7-2 to TRBJ2-1; D call uncertain. This CDR3 contains 12 residues. Trimming removed 0 bases at V and 7 bases at J, with 4 bases between. Germline V gives CDR1 SGHTA, CDR2 FQGNSA. The CDR3 coding sequence is TGTGCCAGCAGCTTAGCTTTAAATGAGCAGTTCTTC. It translates to CASSLALNEQFF. Using reference TRBV7-2 and TRBJ2-1 for the parts outside the CDR3, the full variable domain is GAGVSQSPSNKVTEKGKDVELRCDPISGHTALYWYRQSLGQGLEFLIYFQGNSAPDKSGLPSDRFSAERTGGSVSTLTIQRTQQEDSAVYLCASSLALNEQFFGPGTRLTVL.

This chain connects TRBV27 to TRBJ2-1, with D unclear. The germline V gene has CDR1 MNHEY and CDR2 SMNVEV (reference sequence). V shed 2 bases and J shed 5 bases, with 16 bases lying between them. The CDR3 covers 16 residues. CDR3 nucleotide sequence: TGTGCCAGCAGTTTAAGTTACCAAAAAGCTAACAATGAGCAGTTCTTC. It encodes CASSLSYQKANNEQFF.

The sample holds one count of this clone. This chain uses TRBV29-1 with TRBJ2-4; 7 bases are shared with TRBD2. V lost 4 bases and J lost 5; bases outside the gene matches: 8. This CDR3 is built from 14 residues. CDR1 is SQVTM and CDR2 is ANQGSEA in the germline V gene. CDR3 coding DNA: TGCAGCGTTGGCCCGGGGGGAAGGGAAAACATTCAGTACTTC. Translation: CSVGPGGRENIQYF.

The V gene is TRBV13, the J gene TRBJ1-4; D may be TRBD1 (6 bases). Between the trimmed V and J ends, which lost 5 bases and 5 bases, there was a span of 15 bases. Germline lookup yields CDR1 PRHDT and CDR2 FYEKMQ (reference sequence). The CDR3 extends over 15 amino acids. CDR3 loop: CASSPWTAENEKLFF. CDR3 sequence (DNA): TGTGCCAGCAGCCCGTGGACAGCTGAAAATGAAAAACTGTTTTTT.